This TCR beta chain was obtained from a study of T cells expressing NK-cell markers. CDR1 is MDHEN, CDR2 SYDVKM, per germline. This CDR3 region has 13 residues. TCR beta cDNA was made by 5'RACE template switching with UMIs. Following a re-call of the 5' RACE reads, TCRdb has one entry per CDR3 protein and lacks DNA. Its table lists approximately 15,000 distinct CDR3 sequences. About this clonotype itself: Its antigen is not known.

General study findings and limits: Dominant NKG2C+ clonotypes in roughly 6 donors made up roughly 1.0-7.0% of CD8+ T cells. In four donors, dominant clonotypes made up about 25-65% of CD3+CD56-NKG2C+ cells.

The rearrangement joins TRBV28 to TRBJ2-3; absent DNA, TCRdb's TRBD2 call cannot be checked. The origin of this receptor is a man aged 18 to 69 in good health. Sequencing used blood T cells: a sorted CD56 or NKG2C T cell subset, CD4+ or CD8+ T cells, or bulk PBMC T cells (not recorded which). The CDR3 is CASSSIAGNTQYF.